These 18 T cell receptor beta chains originate from one sample sequenced in a study of T cell responses to AZD1222 COVID-19 vaccine. Sequencing used immunoSEQ multiplex PCR; TCRdb keeps in-frame clones, though not all of them. The top ten hold around 4.1% of the sample, which has 120,000 to 150,000 clones, 75% to 90% seen once. Sequencing used peripheral blood, obtained on day 0 of MenACWY control vaccination. These receptors were taken from an adult in good health.

The chain links TRBV6-6 to TRBJ2-5, with 7 positions matching TRBD1. The ends lost 7 bases at V and 4 bases at J; junction bases unmatched: 3. Germline lookup yields CDR1 MNHNY and CDR2 SVGAGI (reference sequence). The CDR3 loop spans 12 amino acids. The CDR3 spells CASNPGGETQYF. The DNA of the CDR3 is TGTGCCAGCAACCCAGGGGGAGAGACCCAGTACTTC.

The gene calls are TRBV6-5 and TRBJ1-2; TRBD1 matches at 7 bases. Germline-derived CDR1 and CDR2 are MNHEY and SVGAGI. Trimming at V came to 2 bases and at J to 5 bases, leaving 5 bases not matched to a gene. CDR3 length: 14 residues. The CDR3 protein is CASSYDNRGYGYTF. The CDR3 coding sequence is TGTGCCAGCAGTTACGACAACAGGGGATATGGCTACACCTTC.

V and J are TRBV4-1 and TRBJ1-2; weak D call: TRBD1 (5 bases). The CDR3 loop spans 17 amino acids. Germline assignment: CDR1 MGHRA and CDR2 YSYEKL. V lost 0 bases to trimming and J lost 2 bases, with 16 bases between them. The CDR3 region is CASSQESGFRVNYGYTF. The CDR3 DNA follows: TGCGCCAGCAGCCAAGAAAGTGGGTTCAGGGTGAACTATGGCTACACCTTC.

The gene calls are TRBV9 and TRBJ2-2; D is uncertain. Germline-derived CDR1 and CDR2 are SGDLS and YYNGEE. This CDR3 is built from 13 residues. V lost 4 bases and J 0 bases, leaving 4 bases between the germline ends. CDR3 nucleotide sequence: TGTGCCAGCAGCTCAACGAACACCGGGGAGCTGTTTTTT. This sequence encodes CASSSTNTGELFF.

The chain recombines TRBV19 with TRBJ1-1; D uncertain. Germline V gives CDR1 LNHDA, CDR2 SQIVND (reference sequence). This CDR3 region has 13 residues. Trimming stripped 10 bases from V and 7 bases from J, with 19 bases between. CDR3 DNA: TGTGCCACCTCGCCGGAGTTCGGGAATGAAGCTTTCTTT. Translating gives CATSPEFGNEAFF.

This chain connects TRBV3-1 (or the pseudogene TRBV3-2) to TRBJ2-7; a possible D gene is TRBD1 (6 bases). The length of the CDR3 is 13 residues. The V and J ends lost 6 bases and 6 bases respectively, with 15 bases between them. Germline V gene lookup returns CDR1 LGHDT and CDR2 YNNKEL (reference sequence). The CDR3 region is CASRRGTSAEQYF. CDR3 sequence (DNA): TGTGCCAGCAGGAGGGGGACCTCCGCCGAGCAGTACTTC.

The chain joins TRBV6-5 to TRBJ2-7, with 7 bases that match TRBD1. This CDR3 comprises 15 residues. Germline CDR1 reads MNHEY; CDR2 reads SVGAGI. Germline trimming cut 5 bases from V and 1 base from J; bases unmatched to any gene: 8. The CDR3 spells CASSLRDRLSYEQYV. In DNA form, the CDR3 reads TGTGCCAGCAGTCTCCGGGACAGACTATCCTACGAGCAGTACGTC.

This rearrangement joins TRBV7-5 to TRBJ1-2; the D segment call TRBD1 is taken from the table without a DNA check. TRBV7-5 is marked as a pseudogene. There are 16 residues in the CDR3. The CDR3 protein is CARSLYRGPINYGYTF. The CDR3 coding sequence is TGTGCCAGAAGCTTATACAGGGGCCCCATTAACTATGGCTACACCTTC.

V gene TRBV4-1 combines with J gene TRBJ2-5; no definite D call. V lost 4 bases, J lost 0 bases, and 9 bases lay in between. This CDR3 has 14 residues. The germline V gene encodes CDR1 MGHRA and CDR2 YSYEKL. The chain's CDR3 is CASSLGEDQETQYF. The CDR3 nucleotides read TGCGCCAGCAGCCTCGGAGAAGACCAAGAGACCCAGTACTTC.

The chain's CDR3 is CASSISTTGVFSGANVLTF. In DNA form, the CDR3 reads TGTGCCAGTAGTATCTCAACGACAGGGGTTTTCTCTGGGGCCAACGTCCTGACTTTC. The V and J genes are TRBV19 and TRBJ2-6; 8 bases fit TRBD1. V gave up 3 bases and J gave up 0 bases; unmatched junction bases: 10. The CDR3 loop spans 19 amino acids. Germline loops: CDR1 LNHDA, CDR2 SQIVND (reference sequence).

The J gene is TRBJ2-3, the V gene TRBV3-1 (or the pseudogene TRBV3-2), with TRBD2 identical over 11 bases. The CDR3 length is 15 residues. Germline V gene data show CDR1 as LGHDT and CDR2 as YNNKEL (reference sequence). With 1 base clipped from V and 7 bases from J, the junction kept 4 bases outside the gene matches. In DNA, the CDR3 is TGTGCCAGCAGCCAAGTGGTAGCGGGGGGGAATACGCAGTATTTT. Protein sequence: CASSQVVAGGNTQYF.

V usage is TRBV5-4 and J usage is TRBJ1-2, with D hard to call. Germline V gene data show CDR1 as SGHNT and CDR2 as YYREEE (reference sequence). V lost 4 bases and J 8 bases, leaving 12 bases between the germline ends. This CDR3 spans 12 amino acids. The CDR3 loop reads CASSATVGGYTF. The CDR3 nucleotides read TGTGCCAGCAGCGCCACTGTAGGCGGCTACACCTTC.

The chain carries TRBV9 and TRBJ2-2; 8 nucleotides match TRBD2. CDR3 size: 16 residues. After removal of 0 bases from V and 6 bases from J, the junction contained 7 bases not matched to a gene. Germline V gene sequence: CDR1 SGDLS, CDR2 YYNGEE. The CDR3 bases are TGTGCCAGCAGCGTAGAGGATAGCGGGGTTGCCGGGGAGCTGTTTTTT. Amino acid sequence: CASSVEDSGVAGELFF.

The chain recombines TRBV27 with TRBJ1-6; a weak D match, TRBD1 (5 bases). The CDR3 spans 13 residues. Trimming stripped 5 bases from V and 10 bases from J, with 12 bases between. The germline V gene has CDR1 MNHEY and CDR2 SMNVEV (reference sequence). CDR3 coding DNA: TGTGCCAGCAGTCTCGTCGGGGCCTCACCCCTCCACTTT. Its translation: CASSLVGASPLHF.

This sequence joins TRBV3-1 (or the pseudogene TRBV3-2) and TRBJ2-3; 8 bases are a match to TRBD2. This CDR3 region has 16 residues. The ends lost 2 bases at V and 5 bases at J; junction bases unmatched: 9. The V gene's germline CDR1 is LGHDT and CDR2 YNNKEL (reference sequence). As DNA, the CDR3 is TGTGCCAGCAGCCAATCCCTCGGACTAGCAAGAGATACGCAGTATTTT. As protein: CASSQSLGLARDTQYF.

The genes are TRBV6-6 and TRBJ1-1; D is ambiguous. The CDR3 consists of 14 residues. Germline CDR1 reads MNHNY; CDR2 reads SVGAGI (reference sequence). Trimming left V 2 bases short and J 0 bases short, with 7 bases between. CDR3 residues: CASSYERMNTEAFF. CDR3 DNA: TGTGCCAGCAGTTACGAGCGGATGAACACTGAAGCTTTCTTT.

A few counts support this clone. V usage is TRBV10-1 and J usage is TRBJ1-1; D is ambiguous. Germline V gives CDR1 WNHNN, CDR2 SYGVQD (reference sequence). The CDR3 consists of 14 residues. Trimming shortened V by 0 bases and J by 5 bases, and 10 bases separated the two germline ends. The CDR3 here is CASSESYGRTEAFF. The CDR3 bases are TGCGCCAGCAGTGAGTCCTATGGGCGGACTGAAGCTTTCTTT.

This clone was detected only a few times. The chain combines TRBV15 with TRBJ1-6; D gene unclear. Trimming took off 5 bases at V and 8 bases at J, with 10 bases between the two ends. CDR1 LNHNV and CDR2 YYDKDF come from the germline V gene (reference sequence). The CDR3 length is 13 residues. The CDR3 loop is CATSGRGDSPLHF. In nucleotides, the CDR3 is TGTGCCACCAGCGGGAGAGGAGATTCACCCCTCCACTTT. Looking up the rest from reference TRBV15 and TRBJ1-6 gives the full variable domain: DAMVIQNPRYQVTQFGKPVTLSCSQTLNHNVMYWYQQKSSQAPKLLFHYYDKDFNNEADTPDNFQSRRPNTSFCFLDIRSPGLGDTAMYLCATSGRGDSPLHFGNGTRLTVT.